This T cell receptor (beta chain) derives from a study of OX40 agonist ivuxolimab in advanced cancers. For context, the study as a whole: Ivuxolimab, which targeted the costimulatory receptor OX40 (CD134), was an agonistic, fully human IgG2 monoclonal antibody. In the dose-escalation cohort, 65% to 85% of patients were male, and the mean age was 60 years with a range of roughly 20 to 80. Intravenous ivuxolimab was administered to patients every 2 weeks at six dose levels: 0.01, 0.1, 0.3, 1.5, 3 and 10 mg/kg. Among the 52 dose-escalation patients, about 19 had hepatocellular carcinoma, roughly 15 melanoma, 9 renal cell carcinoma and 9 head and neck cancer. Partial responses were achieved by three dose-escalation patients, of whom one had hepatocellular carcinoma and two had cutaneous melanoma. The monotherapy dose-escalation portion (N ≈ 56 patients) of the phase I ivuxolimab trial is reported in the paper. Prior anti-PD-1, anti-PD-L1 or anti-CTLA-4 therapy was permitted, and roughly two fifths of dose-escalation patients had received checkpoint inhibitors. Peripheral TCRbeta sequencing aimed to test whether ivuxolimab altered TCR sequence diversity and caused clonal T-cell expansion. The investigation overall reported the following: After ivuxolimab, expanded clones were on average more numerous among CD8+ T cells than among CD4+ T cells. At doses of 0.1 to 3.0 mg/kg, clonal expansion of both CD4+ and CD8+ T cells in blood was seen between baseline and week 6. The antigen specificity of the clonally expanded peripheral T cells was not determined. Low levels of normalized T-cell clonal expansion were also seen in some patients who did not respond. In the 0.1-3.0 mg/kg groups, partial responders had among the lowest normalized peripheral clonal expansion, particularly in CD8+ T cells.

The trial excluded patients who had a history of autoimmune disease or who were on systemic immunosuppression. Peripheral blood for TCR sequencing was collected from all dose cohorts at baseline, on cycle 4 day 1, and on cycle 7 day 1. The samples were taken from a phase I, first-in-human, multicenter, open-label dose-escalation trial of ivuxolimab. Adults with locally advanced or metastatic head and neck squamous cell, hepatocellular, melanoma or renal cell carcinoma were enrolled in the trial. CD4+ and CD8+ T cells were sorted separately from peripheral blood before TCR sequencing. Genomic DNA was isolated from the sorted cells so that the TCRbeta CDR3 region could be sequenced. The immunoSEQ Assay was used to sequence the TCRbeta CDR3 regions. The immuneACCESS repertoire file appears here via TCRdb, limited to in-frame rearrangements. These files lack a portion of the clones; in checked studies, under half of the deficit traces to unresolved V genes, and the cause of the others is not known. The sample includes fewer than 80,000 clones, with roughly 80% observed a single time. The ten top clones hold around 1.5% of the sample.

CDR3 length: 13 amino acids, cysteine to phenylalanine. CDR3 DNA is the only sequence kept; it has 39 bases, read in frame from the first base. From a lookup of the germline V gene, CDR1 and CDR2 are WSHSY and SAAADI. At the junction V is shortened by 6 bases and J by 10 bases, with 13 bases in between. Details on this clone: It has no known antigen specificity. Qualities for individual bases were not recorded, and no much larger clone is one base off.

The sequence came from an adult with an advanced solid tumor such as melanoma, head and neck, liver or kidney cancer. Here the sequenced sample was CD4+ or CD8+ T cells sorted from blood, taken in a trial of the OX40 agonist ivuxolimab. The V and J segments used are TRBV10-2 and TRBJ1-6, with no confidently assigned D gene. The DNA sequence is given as TGCGCCAGCAGGTCCGTACAAGACTCACCCCTCCACTTT. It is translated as CASRSVQDSPLHF.